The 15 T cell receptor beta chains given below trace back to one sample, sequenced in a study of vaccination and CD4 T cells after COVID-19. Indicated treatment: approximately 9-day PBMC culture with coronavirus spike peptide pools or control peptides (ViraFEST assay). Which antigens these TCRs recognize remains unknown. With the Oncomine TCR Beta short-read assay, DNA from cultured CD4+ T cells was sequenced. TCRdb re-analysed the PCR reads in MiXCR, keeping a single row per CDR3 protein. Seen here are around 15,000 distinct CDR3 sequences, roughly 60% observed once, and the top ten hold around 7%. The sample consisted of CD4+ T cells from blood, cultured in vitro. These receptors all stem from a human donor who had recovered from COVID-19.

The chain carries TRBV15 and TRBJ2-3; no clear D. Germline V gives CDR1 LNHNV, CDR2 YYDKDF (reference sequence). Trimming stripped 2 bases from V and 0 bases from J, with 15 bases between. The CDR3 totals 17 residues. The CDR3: CATSRPPKTPSTDTQYF. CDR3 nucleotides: TGTGCCACCAGCAGACCCCCGAAGACACCTAGCACAGATACGCAGTATTTT.

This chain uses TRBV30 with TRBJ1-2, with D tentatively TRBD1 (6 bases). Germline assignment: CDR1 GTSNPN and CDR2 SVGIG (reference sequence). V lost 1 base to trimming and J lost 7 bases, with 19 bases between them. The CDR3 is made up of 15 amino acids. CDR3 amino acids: CAWSEGWQGRGGYTF. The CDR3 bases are TGTGCCTGGAGTGAGGGTTGGCAGGGGAGGGGTGGCTACACCTTC. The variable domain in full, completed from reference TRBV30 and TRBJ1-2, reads SQTIHQWPATLVQPVGSPLSLECTVEGTSNPNLYWYRQAAGRGLQLLFYSVGIGQISSEVPQNLSASRPQDRQFILSSKKLLLSDSGFYLCAWSEGWQGRGGYTFGSGTRLTVV.

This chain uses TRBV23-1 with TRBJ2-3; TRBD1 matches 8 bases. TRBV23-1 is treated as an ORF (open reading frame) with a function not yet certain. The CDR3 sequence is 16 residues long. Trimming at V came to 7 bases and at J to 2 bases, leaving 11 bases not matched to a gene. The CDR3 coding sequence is TGCGCCAGCATCATAGGGGAACAGGGGGACACAGATACGCAGTATTTT. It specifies CASIIGEQGDTDTQYF.

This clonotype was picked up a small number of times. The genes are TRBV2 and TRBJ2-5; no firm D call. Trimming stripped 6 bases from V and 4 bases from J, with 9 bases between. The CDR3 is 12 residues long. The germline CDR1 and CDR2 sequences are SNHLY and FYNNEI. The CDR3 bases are TGTGCCAGCAGCAGTAGCCCAGAGACCCAGTACTTC. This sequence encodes CASSSSPETQYF.

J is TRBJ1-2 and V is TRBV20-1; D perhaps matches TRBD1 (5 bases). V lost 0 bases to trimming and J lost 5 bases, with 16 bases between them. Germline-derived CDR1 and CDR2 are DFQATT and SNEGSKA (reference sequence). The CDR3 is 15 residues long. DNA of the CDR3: TGCAGTGCTAGAGATGGGGCAGGGCGCGCGTATGGCTACACCTTC. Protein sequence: CSARDGAGRAYGYTF.

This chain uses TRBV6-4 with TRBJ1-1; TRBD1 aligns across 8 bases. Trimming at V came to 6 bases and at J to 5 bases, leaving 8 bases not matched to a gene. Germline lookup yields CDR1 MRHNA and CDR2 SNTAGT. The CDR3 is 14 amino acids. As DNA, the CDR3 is TGTGCCAGCAGAGACCGGACAGGGAAGACTGAAGCTTTCTTT. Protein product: CASRDRTGKTEAFF.

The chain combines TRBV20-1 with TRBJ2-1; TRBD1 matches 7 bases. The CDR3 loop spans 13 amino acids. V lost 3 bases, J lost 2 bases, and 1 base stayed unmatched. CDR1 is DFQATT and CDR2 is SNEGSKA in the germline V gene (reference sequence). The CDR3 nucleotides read TGCAGTGCTAGCAGGGGGACCTACAATGAGCAGTTCTTC. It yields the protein CSASRGTYNEQFF.

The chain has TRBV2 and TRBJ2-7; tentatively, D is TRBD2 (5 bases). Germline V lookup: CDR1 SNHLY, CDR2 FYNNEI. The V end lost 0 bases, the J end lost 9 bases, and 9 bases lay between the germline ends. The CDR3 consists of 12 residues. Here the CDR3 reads CASSEARAGQYF. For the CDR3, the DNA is TGTGCCAGCAGTGAAGCGAGGGCCGGGCAGTACTTC.

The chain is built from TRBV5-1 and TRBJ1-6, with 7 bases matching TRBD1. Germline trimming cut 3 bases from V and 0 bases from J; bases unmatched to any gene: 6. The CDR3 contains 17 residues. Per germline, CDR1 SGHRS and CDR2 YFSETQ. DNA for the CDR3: TGCGCCAGCAGCTCACCACAGGGGAGCTCCTATAATTCACCCCTCCACTTT. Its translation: CASSSPQGSSYNSPLHF.

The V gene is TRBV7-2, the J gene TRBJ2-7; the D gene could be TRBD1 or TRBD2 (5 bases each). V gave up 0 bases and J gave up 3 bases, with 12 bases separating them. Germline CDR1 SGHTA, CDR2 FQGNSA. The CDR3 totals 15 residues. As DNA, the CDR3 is TGTGCCAGCAGCTTAGCTCCGGGACGTAGCTACGAGCAGTACTTC. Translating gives CASSLAPGRSYEQYF.

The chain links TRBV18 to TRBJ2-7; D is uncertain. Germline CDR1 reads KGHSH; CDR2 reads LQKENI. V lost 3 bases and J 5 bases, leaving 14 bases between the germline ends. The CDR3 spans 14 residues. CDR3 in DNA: TGTGCCAGCTCACCTTCAGGACGAATCAACGAGCAGTACTTC. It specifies CASSPSGRINEQYF.

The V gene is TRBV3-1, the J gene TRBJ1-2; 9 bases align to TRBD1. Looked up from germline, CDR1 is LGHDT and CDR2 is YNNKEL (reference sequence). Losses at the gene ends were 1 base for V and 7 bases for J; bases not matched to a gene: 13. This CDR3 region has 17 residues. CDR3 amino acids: CASSQGALNLDRGGYTF. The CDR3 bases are TGTGCCAGCAGCCAAGGTGCCTTAAACCTGGACAGGGGTGGCTACACCTTC.

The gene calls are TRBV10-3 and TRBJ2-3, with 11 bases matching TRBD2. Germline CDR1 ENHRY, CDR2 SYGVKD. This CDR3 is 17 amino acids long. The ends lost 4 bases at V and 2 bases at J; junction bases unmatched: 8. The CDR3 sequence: CAISVYGTSGYTDTQYF. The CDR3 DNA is TGTGCCATCAGTGTATACGGGACTAGCGGCTACACAGATACGCAGTATTTT.

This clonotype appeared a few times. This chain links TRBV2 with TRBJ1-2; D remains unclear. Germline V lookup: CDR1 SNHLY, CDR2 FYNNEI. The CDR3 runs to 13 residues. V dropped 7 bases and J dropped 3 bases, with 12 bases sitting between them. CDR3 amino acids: CASTGRPYYGYTF. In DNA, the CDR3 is TGTGCCAGCACGGGCAGGCCATACTATGGCTACACCTTC. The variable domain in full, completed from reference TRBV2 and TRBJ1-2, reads EPEVTQTPSHQVTQMGQEVILRCVPISNHLYFYWYRQILGQKVEFLVSFYNNEISEKSEIFDDQFSVERPDGSNFTLKIRSTKLEDSAMYFCASTGRPYYGYTFGSGTRLTVV.

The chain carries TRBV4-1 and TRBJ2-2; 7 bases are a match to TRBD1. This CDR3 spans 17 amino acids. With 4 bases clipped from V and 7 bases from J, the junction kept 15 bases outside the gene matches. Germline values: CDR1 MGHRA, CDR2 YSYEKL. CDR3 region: CASSPYPRQGDRGELFF. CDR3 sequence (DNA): TGCGCCAGCAGCCCATATCCTCGACAGGGAGATCGCGGGGAGCTGTTTTTT.